These T cell receptor beta chains were read from a single sample in a study of beta chain features in type 1 diabetes. TCRdb keeps only in-frame clones here, not all; method: immunoSEQ multiplex PCR. The sample comprises roughly 100,000 clones, approximately 30% of which are singletons, and 0.53% rests with the top ten. Sequenced input: central memory CD4+ T cells from blood. These TCRs come from a woman in her late teens or twenties with type 1 diabetes. Each CDR3 is given with its conserved first and last residue. The order of the fields is D gene, clone size, V gene, J gene, CDR3 DNA, CDR3 protein. D genes are given only for firm matches. Expanded clones get a size class; other rows say once, few or many, or leave the size out.

TRBD2,.,TRBV5-5,TRBJ2-1,TGTGCCAGCAGCTCCCAGGGTAGCGGGAGAACCAATGAGCAGTTCTTC,CASSSQGSGRTNEQFF
.,.,TRBV5-1,TRBJ2-3,TGCGCCAGCAGCACAGGCCTCACTAGCACAGATACGCAGTATTTT,CASSTGLTSTDTQYF
.,.,TRBV7-8,TRBJ2-1,TGTGCCAGCAGCCTGTTGAGCGGTGAGCAGTTCTTC,CASSLLSGEQFF
.,.,TRBV28,TRBJ1-2,TGTGCCAGCGGAGATGACCTCGGAGGTGGCTACACCTTC,CASGDDLGGGYTF
.,.,TRBV7-2,TRBJ2-1,TGTGCCAGCAGCTTAGAGGGGGGCGGGAGACTCGGTAATGAGCAGTTCTTC,CASSLEGGGRLGNEQFF
TRBD2,once,TRBV27,TRBJ2-3,TGTGCCAGCAGTTCCCTCGGGGGGGTCACAGATACGCAGTATTTT,CASSSLGGVTDTQYF
.,few,TRBV27,TRBJ2-1,TGTGCCAGCAGCCCCCCCCCTGGCTTGAACTACAATGAGCAGTTCTTC,CASSPPPGLNYNEQFF
.,few,TRBV29-1,TRBJ2-7,TGCAGCGTCCGGAGGGGGGGGTCTGGGGAGCAGTACTTC,CSVRRGGSGEQYF
TRBD2,.,TRBV18,TRBJ2-1,TGTGCCAGCTCACCCGGTTCCCCGTTTAGCGGGTACAATGAGCAGTTCTTC,CASSPGSPFSGYNEQFF
TRBD1,few,TRBV4-1,TRBJ2-1,TGCGCCAGCAGCCACCCTCCGGGGACAGGGATCAATGAGCAGTTCTTC,CASSHPPGTGINEQFF
TRBD2,.,TRBV6-5,TRBJ2-1,TGTGCCAGCAGTTCCTCAGGACTAGCGGGAAGTCGTGGGCAGTTCTTC,CASSSSGLAGSRGQFF
TRBD2,few,TRBV9,TRBJ2-1,TGTGCCAGCAGCGTTTCTAGCGGGAGTTCAGCAGGTACTAATGAGCAGTTCTTC,CASSVSSGSSAGTNEQFF
TRBD1,few,TRBV5-1,TRBJ2-3,TGCGCCAGCAGCCCCTCACACAGGGGAGGCACAGATACGCAGTATTTT,CASSPSHRGGTDTQYF
.,few,TRBV29-1,TRBJ1-4,TGCAGCGTTGTGAATGGCGAAAAACTGTTTTTT,CSVVNGEKLFF
.,.,TRBV11-2,TRBJ2-2,TGTGCCAGCAGCTTACCCCCGGGAGCGGCTGCCGGGGAGCTGTTTTTT,CASSLPPGAAAGELFF
.,.,TRBV14,TRBJ1-2,TGTGCCAGCAGCCGTCCAGGAGGTGATGGCTACACCTTC,CASSRPGGDGYTF
.,few,TRBV25-1,TRBJ2-2,TGTGCCAGCAGCGAACTCGCCCAGAGGGACACCGGGGAGCTGTTTTTT,CASSELAQRDTGELFF
.,.,TRBV7-2,TRBJ2-5,TGTGCCAGCAGCTTAGACACGATTCAAGAGACCCAGTACTTC,CASSLDTIQETQYF
.,few,TRBV30,TRBJ2-7,TGTGCCTGGAGCCTTGCTAGCGAGCAGTACTTC,CAWSLASEQYF
.,.,TRBV28,TRBJ2-3,TGTGCCAGCACCGACTGGGGGAGGGGGACAGATACGCAGTATTTT,CASTDWGRGTDTQYF
TRBD2,.,TRBV11-3,TRBJ2-1,TGTGCCAGCAGCGAATATAGCGGGAGGGCCTACAATGAGCAGTTCTTC,CASSEYSGRAYNEQFF
TRBD2,many,TRBV28,TRBJ2-4,TGTGCCAGCGCCGCGGGGGGAACGAAAAACATTCAGTACTTC,CASAAGGTKNIQYF
.,.,TRBV5-1,TRBJ2-7,TGCGCCAGCGACATACAGGGTAACGGCGAGCAGTACTTC,CASDIQGNGEQYF
.,.,TRBV9,TRBJ2-3,TGTGCCAGCAGCGTAGCTGCAGTAGCAGGGTTCCCAGATACGCAGTATTTT,CASSVAAVAGFPDTQYF
.,few,TRBV9,TRBJ1-1,TGTGCCAGCAGCGTCTATGTGAACACTGAAGCTTTCTTT,CASSVYVNTEAFF
TRBD1,.,TRBV12-5,TRBJ1-4,TGTGCTAGTACAGGGACAGGGTCCTCAGAATCTTTTAATGAAAAACTGTTTTTT,CASTGTGSSESFNEKLFF
TRBD2,once,TRBV2,TRBJ2-1,TGTGCCAGCAGTGTGTGGAGCGGGACCGGGGAGCAGTTCTTC,CASSVWSGTGEQFF
TRBD2,few,TRBV6-6,TRBJ2-3,TGTGCCAGCAGTTACGGGACTAGCGACTCAGATACGCAGTATTTT,CASSYGTSDSDTQYF
.,few,TRBV28,TRBJ2-7,TGTGCCAGCAGGCCCCAGTACCTGCGGGACAGTTCCTACGAGCAGTACTTC,CASRPQYLRDSSYEQYF
.,few,TRBV5-6,TRBJ1-2,TGTGCCAGCAGCTTCGGACAAGACTATGGCTACACCTTC,CASSFGQDYGYTF
TRBD1,.,TRBV4-1,TRBJ2-2,TGCGCCAGCAGCCCGGGACAGGGGTCCGGGGAGCTGTTTTTT,CASSPGQGSGELFF
TRBD1,few,TRBV19,TRBJ2-1,TGTGCCAGTAGACAGGGGGCTAGCAGAGATGAGCAGTTCTTC,CASRQGASRDEQFF
TRBD2,.,TRBV6-1,TRBJ2-5,TGTGCCAGCAGTGAGAGACTAGCGGGGCTCCAAGAGACCCAGTACTTC,CASSERLAGLQETQYF
TRBD1,few,TRBV29-1,TRBJ1-5,TGCAGCGTCCGCGGGACAGGAGGAAGCAATCAGCCCCAGCATTTT,CSVRGTGGSNQPQHF
TRBD1,.,TRBV5-1,TRBJ1-2,TGCGCCAGCAGCTTGGATCTTGACAGGGTAACCTTC,CASSLDLDRVTF
TRBD2,many,TRBV4-2,TRBJ2-7,TGTGCCAGCAGCCAAGAGAGCGGGGAGCCCCGCGAGCAGTACTTC,CASSQESGEPREQYF
TRBD2,few,TRBV11-2,TRBJ2-3,TGTGCCAGCAGCTTAGGACTAGCGGGAGACACAGATACGCAGTATTTT,CASSLGLAGDTDTQYF
TRBD2,.,TRBV7-9,TRBJ2-7,TGTGCCAGCAGCCACGGAGGCGGGGGCTACGAGCAGTACTTC,CASSHGGGGYEQYF
TRBD1,.,TRBV28,TRBJ1-1,TGTGCCAGCGGCTTACCGGACAGGGCAAGGGACACTGAAGCTTTCTTT,CASGLPDRARDTEAFF
.,few,TRBV7-6,TRBJ2-4,TGTGCCAGCAGCTTAAGGGGGGCCAAAAACATTCAGTACTTC,CASSLRGAKNIQYF
TRBD2,few,TRBV9,TRBJ2-7,TGTGCCAGCAGCGTAGGGGGGACTAGCGGCTACGAGCAGTACTTC,CASSVGGTSGYEQYF
TRBD1,.,TRBV19,TRBJ2-2,TGTGCCAGTAGTGATTGGACAGGGGGATCCGGGGAGCTGTTTTTT,CASSDWTGGSGELFF
TRBD1,few,TRBV7-8,TRBJ1-5,TGTGCCAGCAGCTTATGGGGACAGGGAACGCGAGGACAGCCCCAGCATTTT,CASSLWGQGTRGQPQHF
.,.,TRBV5-1,TRBJ2-7,TGCGCCAGCAGCTTGGATCAGGGGACGTACGAGCAGTACTTC,CASSLDQGTYEQYF
TRBD2,few,TRBV10-3,TRBJ2-5,TGTGCCATCGGGTCGGCTAGCGGGGAAGGAGAGACCCAGTACTTC,CAIGSASGEGETQYF
TRBD1,few,TRBV10-2,TRBJ2-5,TGCGCCAGCAGTGAGCGGGACAGGGGAAAAGAGACCCAGTACTTC,CASSERDRGKETQYF
TRBD1,.,TRBV18,TRBJ2-1,TGTGCCAGCTCACCACCGATGGGACAGGGGGTCGGGGAGCAGTTCTTC,CASSPPMGQGVGEQFF
TRBD2,few,TRBV6-1,TRBJ2-1,TGTGCCAGCAGTGATAACAGCGGGAACAATGAGCAGTTCTTC,CASSDNSGNNEQFF
TRBD2,.,TRBV2,TRBJ2-5,TGTGCCAGCAAGGGGGGACTAGCGGGAGGAATGGGAGAGACCCAGTACTTC,CASKGGLAGGMGETQYF
TRBD2,.,TRBV7-2,TRBJ2-5,TGTGCCAGCAGCTTCCCACTTGTAGCGGGACGCGCTCCCCAAGAGACCCAGTACTTC,CASSFPLVAGRAPQETQYF
TRBD2,few,TRBV6-6,TRBJ2-5,TGTGCCAGCAGCCCAACTAGCGAGCGGGCCCAGTACTTC,CASSPTSERAQYF
.,.,TRBV25-1,TRBJ1-1,TGTGCCAGCAGTCCAATGACAGGAGATACTGAAGCTTTCTTT,CASSPMTGDTEAFF
TRBD1,.,TRBV7-2,TRBJ1-1,TGTGCCAGCAGCCAACAGGGGGACACTGAAGCTTTCTTT,CASSQQGDTEAFF